This passage covers 16 T cell receptor beta chains from one sample sequenced in a study of blood T cell repertoires in COVID-19. Repertoires were generated with immunoSEQ multiplex PCR, while TCRdb's copy carries only in-frame clones and drops some. The repertoire includes around 61,000 clones, 80% to 85% of them detected once, and approximately 14% sits in the top ten. The sample comprised peripheral blood. Source of these receptors: an elderly man with acute or convalescent COVID-19.

The chain links TRBV21-1 to TRBJ2-7; the tabulated D call, TRBD2, remains unverified against the DNA. TRBV21-1 represents a pseudogene. The CDR3 contains 16 residues. The CDR3 sequence: CASSTPLGGVTYEQYF. The CDR3 bases are TGTGCCAGCAGCACTCCCCTCGGGGGGGTCACCTACGAGCAGTACTTC.

The chain is built from TRBV4-1 and TRBJ2-3; possibly TRBD2 for D (6 bases). Germline-derived CDR1 and CDR2 are MGHRA and YSYEKL. Trimming removed 3 bases from V and 0 bases from J, with 13 bases in between. CDR3 length equals 16 residues. CDR3 in DNA: TGCGCCAGCAGCCACCCCGGGGGAATGAGCACAGATACGCAGTATTTT. Encoded protein: CASSHPGGMSTDTQYF.

A word on this clone: Other DNA variants within this sample encode the same CDR3. The chain is built from TRBV3-1 (or the pseudogene TRBV3-2) and TRBJ2-2; D might be TRBD1 (5 bases). The CDR3 is 14 residues long. From germline, CDR1 is LGHDT and CDR2 YNNKEL (reference sequence). Trimming removed 5 bases at V and 1 base at J, with 8 bases between. The CDR3 sequence is CASSFGQNTGELFF. CDR3 in DNA: TGTGCCAGCAGCTTTGGACAGAACACCGGGGAGCTGTTTTTT.

The genes are TRBV7-2 and TRBJ2-7; 9 bases align to TRBD2. CDR3 length: 15 residues. After removal of 5 bases from V and 3 bases from J, the junction contained 8 bases not matched to a gene. The germline gives CDR1 SGHTA, CDR2 FQGNSA. The CDR3 spells CASSVSGSPFYEQYF. CDR3 bases: TGTGCCAGCAGCGTTAGCGGGAGTCCTTTCTACGAGCAGTACTTC.

The DNA of the CDR3 is TGTGCCAGCGGGGCAGGGGGCTATGGCTACACCTTC. Its protein product is CASGAGGYGYTF. The chain links TRBV3-1 (or the pseudogene TRBV3-2) to TRBJ1-2, with 7 bases matching TRBD1. This CDR3 is built from 12 residues. Germline CDR1 and CDR2: LGHDT and YNNKEL (reference sequence). The trim removed 8 bases at V and 4 bases at J, leaving 4 bases unmatched.

The chain combines TRBV21-1 with TRBJ2-6; the table's D call TRBD1 went unverified against the DNA. TRBV21-1 is labeled a pseudogene. CDR3 length: 17 amino acids. CDR3 nucleotides: TGTGCCAGCAGCAAAAGAGGACAGGGGCCTGGGGCCAACGTCCTGACTTTC. This sequence encodes CASSKRGQGPGANVLTF.

The chain combines TRBV18 with TRBJ2-3; 8 bases are shared with TRBD2. The CDR3 consists of 16 residues. V was clipped by 2 bases and J by 3 bases; unmatched bases: 7. Germline-derived CDR1 and CDR2 are KGHSH and LQKENI. The CDR3 bases are TGTGCCAGCTCACCAAAGGGAACGGGGGGGACAGATACGCAGTATTTT. Amino acid sequence: CASSPKGTGGTDTQYF.

The chain employs TRBV6-5 and TRBJ2-1, with 7 bases fitting TRBD2. The CDR3 sequence is 14 residues long. Looked up from germline, CDR1 is MNHEY and CDR2 is SVGAGI. Trimming took 5 bases from V and 6 from J; bases not matched to a gene: 7. The CDR3 sequence: CASSKSGARNEQFF. CDR3 in DNA: TGTGCCAGCAGTAAGAGCGGGGCCCGCAATGAGCAGTTCTTC.

V gene TRBV7-9 combines with J gene TRBJ2-2, with a tentative D call TRBD2 (6 bases). The CDR3 totals 11 residues. Germline lookup yields CDR1 SEHNR and CDR2 FQNEAQ (reference sequence). V was pared by 11 bases and J by 6 bases, with 10 bases between. CDR3 coding DNA: TGTGCCCCCCGCGGGGCCGGGGAGCTGTTTTTT. This translates into CAPRGAGELFF.

The chain has TRBV11-2 and TRBJ1-2; D remains ambiguous. Germline V lookup: CDR1 SGHAT, CDR2 FQNNGV. The CDR3 length is 14 residues. With 0 bases removed from V and 7 bases from J, the gap between germline ends came to 12 bases. The CDR3 DNA sequence: TGTGCCAGCAGCTTAGATTCCGGAGGGAGTGGCTACACCTTC. It encodes CASSLDSGGSGYTF.

V usage is TRBV7-3 and J usage is TRBJ2-7; D is perhaps TRBD1 (6 bases). The germline V gene has CDR1 SGHTA and CDR2 FQGTGA. The CDR3 spans 14 residues. V lost 2 bases, J lost 4 bases, and 12 bases lay in between. The CDR3 loop reads CASSLSGQSYEQYF. Here the CDR3 DNA reads TGTGCCAGCAGCTTATCCGGACAGTCGTACGAGCAGTACTTC.

This clone appeared a few times. The chain uses TRBV30 and TRBJ1-2, with TRBD1 matching over 8 bases. This CDR3 has 14 residues. CDR1 and CDR2 from the germline V gene are GTSNPN and SVGIG (reference sequence). After removal of 5 bases from V and 4 bases from J, the junction contained 9 bases not matched to a gene. The CDR3 is CAWDTRGRGYGYTF. The CDR3 coding sequence is TGTGCCTGGGACACCAGGGGGCGCGGCTATGGCTACACCTTC.

The rearrangement links TRBV30 to TRBJ1-4; no firm D call. Germline CDR1 is GTSNPN and CDR2 is SVGIG (reference sequence). The V end was cut by 0 bases, the J end by 7 bases, with 12 bases between. The CDR3 extends over 14 amino acids. The CDR3 loop is CAWSVEGTGEKLFF. CDR3 in DNA: TGTGCCTGGAGTGTAGAGGGTACTGGTGAAAAACTGTTTTTT.

The rearrangement links TRBV9 to TRBJ2-5, with D unresolved. The CDR3 length is 12 residues. CDR1 SGDLS and CDR2 YYNGEE come from the germline V gene. Trimming stripped 2 bases from V and 3 bases from J, with 5 bases between. CDR3 coding DNA: TGTGCCAGCAGCGTCGAGGAAGAGACCCAGTACTTC. Amino acids: CASSVEEETQYF.

The V call is TRBV19, the J call TRBJ1-1; maybe TRBD1 (6 bases). The CDR3 is 14 residues long. In germline, CDR1 is LNHDA, CDR2 SQIVND (reference sequence). The V end lost 5 bases, the J end lost 1 base, and 11 bases lay between the germline ends. CDR3 nucleotide sequence: TGTGCCAGTAGTCTCCGGACAGAGAACACTGAAGCTTTCTTT. Residues: CASSLRTENTEAFF.

The CDR3, as DNA: TGTGCCAGCAGCTTAGTCCCAGGGGCGGTGGGGACCGGGGAGCTGTTTTTT. It yields the protein CASSLVPGAVGTGELFF. V and J are TRBV11-2 and TRBJ2-2, with D possibly TRBD1 on 6 matching bases. The germline V gene has CDR1 SGHAT and CDR2 FQNNGV. V lost 1 base and J lost 5, with 17 bases in between. The CDR3 is 17 residues long.